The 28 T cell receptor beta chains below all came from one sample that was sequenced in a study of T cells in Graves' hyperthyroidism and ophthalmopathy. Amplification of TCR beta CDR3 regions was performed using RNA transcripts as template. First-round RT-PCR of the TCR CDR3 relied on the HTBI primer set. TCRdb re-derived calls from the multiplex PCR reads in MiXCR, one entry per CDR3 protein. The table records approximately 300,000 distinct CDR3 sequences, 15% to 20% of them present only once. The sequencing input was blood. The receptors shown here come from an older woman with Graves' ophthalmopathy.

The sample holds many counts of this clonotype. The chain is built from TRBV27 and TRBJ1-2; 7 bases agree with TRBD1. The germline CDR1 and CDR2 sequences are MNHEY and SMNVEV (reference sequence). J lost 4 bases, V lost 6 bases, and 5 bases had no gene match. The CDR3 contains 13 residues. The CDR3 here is CASSRQGAYGYTF. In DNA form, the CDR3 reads TGTGCCAGCAGCCGACAGGGAGCCTATGGCTACACCTTC.

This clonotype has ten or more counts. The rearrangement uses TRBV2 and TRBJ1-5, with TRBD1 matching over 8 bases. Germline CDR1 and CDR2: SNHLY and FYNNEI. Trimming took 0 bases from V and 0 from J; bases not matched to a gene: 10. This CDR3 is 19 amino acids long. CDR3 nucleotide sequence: TGTGCCAGCAGTGAAGCGAGGCAGGGGGCCTACGGTAGCAATCAGCCCCAGCATTTT. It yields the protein CASSEARQGAYGSNQPQHF.

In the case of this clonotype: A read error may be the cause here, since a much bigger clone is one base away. The CDR3: CASSLWRDGELSF. CDR3 DNA: TGTGCCAGCAGCTTATGGAGAGACGGGGAGCTGTCTTTT. This chain links TRBV11-3 with TRBJ2-2, with a tentative D call TRBD2 (5 bases). The CDR3 runs 13 residues. Germline V lookup: CDR1 SGHNT, CDR2 YENEEA.

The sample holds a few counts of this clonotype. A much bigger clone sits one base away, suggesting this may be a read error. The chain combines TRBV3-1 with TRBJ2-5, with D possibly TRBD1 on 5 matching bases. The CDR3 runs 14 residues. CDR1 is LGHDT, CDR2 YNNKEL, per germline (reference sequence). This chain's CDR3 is CASSQVGAAETRYF. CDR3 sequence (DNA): TGTGCCAGCAGCCAAGTAGGGGCGGCAGAGACCCGGTACTTC.

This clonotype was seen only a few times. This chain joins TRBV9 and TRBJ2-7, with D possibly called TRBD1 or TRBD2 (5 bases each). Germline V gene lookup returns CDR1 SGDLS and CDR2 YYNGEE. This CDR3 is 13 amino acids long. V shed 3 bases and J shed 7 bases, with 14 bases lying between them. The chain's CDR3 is CASSERGGSEQYF. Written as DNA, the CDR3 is TGTGCCAGCAGCGAACGTGGGGGTTCGGAGCAGTACTTC.

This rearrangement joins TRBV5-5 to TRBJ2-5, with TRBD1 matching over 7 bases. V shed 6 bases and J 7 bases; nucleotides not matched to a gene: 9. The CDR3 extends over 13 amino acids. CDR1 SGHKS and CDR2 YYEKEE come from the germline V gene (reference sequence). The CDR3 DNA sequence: TGTGCCAGCACGAGGCAGGGGGACGGGACCCAGTACTTC. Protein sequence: CASTRQGDGTQYF.

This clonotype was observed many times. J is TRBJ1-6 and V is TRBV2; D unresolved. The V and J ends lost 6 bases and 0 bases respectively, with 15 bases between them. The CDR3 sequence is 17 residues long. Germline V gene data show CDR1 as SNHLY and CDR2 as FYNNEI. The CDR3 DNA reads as TGTGCCAGCAGGGCCTCAGACGGGAGCTCCTATAATTCACCCCTCCACTTT. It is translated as CASRASDGSSYNSPLHF.

The CDR3 protein is CASSPPLGSYNSPLHF. CDR3 bases: TGTGCCAGCAGCCCACCCCTAGGCTCCTATAATTCACCCCTCCACTTT. The V call is TRBV4-2, the J call TRBJ1-6; D not certain. Looked up from germline, CDR1 is LGHNA and CDR2 is YNFKEQ. The CDR3 extends over 16 amino acids. Trimming took off 4 bases at V and 0 bases at J, with 10 bases between the two ends.

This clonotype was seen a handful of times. The CDR3 region has the DNA TGCAGTGCTAGAGATCTTGGCAGGGTGATTCATTATGGCTACACCTTC. Residues: CSARDLGRVIHYGYTF. The V call is TRBV20-1, the J call TRBJ1-2, with TRBD1 as a possible D gene (5 bases). Germline CDR1 is DFQATT and CDR2 is SNEGSKA (reference sequence). The CDR3 has 16 residues. The V end lost 0 bases, the J end lost 5 bases, and 19 bases lay between the germline ends.

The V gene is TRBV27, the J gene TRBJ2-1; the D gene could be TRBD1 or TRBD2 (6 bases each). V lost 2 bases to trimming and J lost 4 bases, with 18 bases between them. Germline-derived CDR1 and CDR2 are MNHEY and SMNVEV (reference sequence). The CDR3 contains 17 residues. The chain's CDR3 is CASSLEGGSSQYNEQFF. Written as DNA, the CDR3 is TGTGCCAGCAGTTTAGAGGGGGGATCTTCGCAGTACAATGAGCAGTTCTTC.

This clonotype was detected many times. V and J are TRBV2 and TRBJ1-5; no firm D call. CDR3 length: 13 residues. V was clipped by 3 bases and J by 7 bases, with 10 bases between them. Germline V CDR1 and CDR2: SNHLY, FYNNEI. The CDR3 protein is CASSDISRQPQHF. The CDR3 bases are TGTGCCAGCAGTGATATATCGAGACAGCCCCAGCATTTT.

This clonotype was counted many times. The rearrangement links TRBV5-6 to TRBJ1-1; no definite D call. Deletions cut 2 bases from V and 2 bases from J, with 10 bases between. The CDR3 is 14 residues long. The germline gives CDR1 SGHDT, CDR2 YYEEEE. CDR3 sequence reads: CASSLLGRNTEAFF. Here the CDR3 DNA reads TGTGCCAGCAGCTTATTGGGAAGAAACACTGAAGCTTTCTTT.

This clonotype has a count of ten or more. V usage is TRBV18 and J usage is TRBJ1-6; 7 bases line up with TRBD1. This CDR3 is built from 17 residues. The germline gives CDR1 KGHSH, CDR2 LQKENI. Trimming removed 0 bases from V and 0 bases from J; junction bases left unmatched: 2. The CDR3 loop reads CASSPPTGSSYNSPLHF. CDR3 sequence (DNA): TGTGCCAGCTCACCACCGACAGGGAGCTCCTATAATTCACCCCTCCACTTT.

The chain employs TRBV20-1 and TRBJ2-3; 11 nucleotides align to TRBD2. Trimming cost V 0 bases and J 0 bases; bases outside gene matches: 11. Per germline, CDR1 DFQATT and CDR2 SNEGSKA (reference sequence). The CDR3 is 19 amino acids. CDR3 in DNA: TGCAGTGCTAGAGATCTCGGGCTAGCGGGGGGCCCTAGCACAGATACGCAGTATTTT. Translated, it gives CSARDLGLAGGPSTDTQYF.

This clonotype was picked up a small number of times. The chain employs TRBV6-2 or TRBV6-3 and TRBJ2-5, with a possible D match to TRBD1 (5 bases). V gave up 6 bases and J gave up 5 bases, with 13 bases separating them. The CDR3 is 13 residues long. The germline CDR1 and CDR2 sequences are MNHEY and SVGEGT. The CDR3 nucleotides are TGTGCCAGCAGAGAAAGACAGCCGGAGACCCAGTACTTC. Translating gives CASRERQPETQYF.

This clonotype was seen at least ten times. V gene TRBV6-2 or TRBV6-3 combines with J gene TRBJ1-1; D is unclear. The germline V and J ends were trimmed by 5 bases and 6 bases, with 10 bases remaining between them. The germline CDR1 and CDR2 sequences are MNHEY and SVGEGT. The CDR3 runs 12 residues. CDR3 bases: TGTGCCAGCAGTACCCCCCGATCTGAAGCTTTCTTT. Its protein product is CASSTPRSEAFF.

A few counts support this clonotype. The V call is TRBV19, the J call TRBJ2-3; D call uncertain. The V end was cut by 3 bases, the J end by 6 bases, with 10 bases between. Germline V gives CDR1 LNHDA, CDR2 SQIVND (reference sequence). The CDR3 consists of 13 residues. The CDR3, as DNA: TGTGCCAGTAGTATGAGCAGGCGTGATACGCAGTATTTT. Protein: CASSMSRRDTQYF.

The CDR3 DNA is TGTGCCTCTAGGGGCCCCATTACTTACAATGAGCAGTTCTTC. Its translation: CASRGPITYNEQFF. The V and J genes are TRBV28 and TRBJ2-1, with a tentative D call TRBD1 (5 bases). The germline CDR1 and CDR2 sequences are MDHEN and SYDVKM. The V and J ends lost 11 bases and 4 bases respectively, with 18 bases between them. The CDR3 extends over 14 amino acids.

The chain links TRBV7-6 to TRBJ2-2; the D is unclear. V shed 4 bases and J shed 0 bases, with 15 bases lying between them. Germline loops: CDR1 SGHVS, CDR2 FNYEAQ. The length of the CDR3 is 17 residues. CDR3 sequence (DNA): TGTGCCAGCAGCTCGTCATGGGCAGGAGCGAACACCGGGGAGCTGTTTTTT. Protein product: CASSSSWAGANTGELFF.

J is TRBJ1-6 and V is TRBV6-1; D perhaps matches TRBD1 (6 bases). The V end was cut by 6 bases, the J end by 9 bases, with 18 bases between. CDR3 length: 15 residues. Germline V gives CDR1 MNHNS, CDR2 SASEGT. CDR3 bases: TGTGCCAGCAGGTTACAGGGCTGGGGGCGTTCACCCCTCCACTTT. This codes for CASRLQGWGRSPLHF.

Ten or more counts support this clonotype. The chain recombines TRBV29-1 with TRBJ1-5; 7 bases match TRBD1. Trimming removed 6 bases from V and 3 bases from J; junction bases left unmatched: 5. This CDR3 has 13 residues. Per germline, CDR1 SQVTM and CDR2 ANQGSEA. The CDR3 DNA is TGCAGCGTAGTGACAGGGACCAATCAGCCCCAGCATTTT. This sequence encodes CSVVTGTNQPQHF.

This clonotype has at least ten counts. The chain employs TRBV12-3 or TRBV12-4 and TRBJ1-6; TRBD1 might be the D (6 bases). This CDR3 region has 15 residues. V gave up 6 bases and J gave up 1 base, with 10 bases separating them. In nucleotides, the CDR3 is TGTGCCAGCAGGGGAGGACAGTCCTATAATTCACCCCTCCACTTT. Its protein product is CASRGGQSYNSPLHF.

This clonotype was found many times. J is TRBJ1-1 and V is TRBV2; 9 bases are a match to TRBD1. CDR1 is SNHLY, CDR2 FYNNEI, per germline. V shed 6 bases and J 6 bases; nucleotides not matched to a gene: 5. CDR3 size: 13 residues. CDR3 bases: TGTGCCAGCAGGACTAACAGGGGGCCTGAAGCTTTCTTT. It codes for CASRTNRGPEAFF.

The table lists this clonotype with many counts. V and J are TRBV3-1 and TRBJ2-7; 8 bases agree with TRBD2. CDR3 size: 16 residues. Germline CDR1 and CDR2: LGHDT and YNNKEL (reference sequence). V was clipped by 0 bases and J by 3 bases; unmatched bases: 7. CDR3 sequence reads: CASSQEPPGTSYEQYF. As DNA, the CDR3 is TGTGCCAGCAGCCAAGAACCACCCGGGACTAGCTACGAGCAGTACTTC.

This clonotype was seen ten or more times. For the CDR3, the DNA is TGTGCCAGCAGGTCGGGGGGAGAGGGACAGTACTTC. This gives the protein CASRSGGEGQYF. The rearrangement uses TRBV28 and TRBJ2-7; 7 bases line up with TRBD2. Germline CDR1 MDHEN, CDR2 SYDVKM. The CDR3 has 12 residues. V lost 6 bases to trimming and J lost 10 bases; unmatched junction nucleotides: 9.

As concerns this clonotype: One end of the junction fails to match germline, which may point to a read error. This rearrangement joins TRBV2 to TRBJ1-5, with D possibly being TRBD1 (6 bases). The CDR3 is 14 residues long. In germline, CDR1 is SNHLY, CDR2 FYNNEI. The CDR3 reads CASARETGDQPKHF. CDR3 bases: TGTGCCAGCGCTAGAGAGACAGGTGATCAGCCCAAGCATTTT.

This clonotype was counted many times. CDR3: CASSQSYDRGPTKWLQYNEQFF. The CDR3, as DNA: TGTGCCAGCAGCCAATCCTACGACAGGGGCCCCACCAAATGGTTGCAATACAATGAGCAGTTCTTC. The chain carries TRBV6-2 or TRBV6-3 and TRBJ2-1, with 8 positions matching TRBD1. Trimming removed 6 bases from V and 4 bases from J; junction bases left unmatched: 29. The CDR3 runs 22 residues. Germline values: CDR1 MNHEY, CDR2 SVGEGT.

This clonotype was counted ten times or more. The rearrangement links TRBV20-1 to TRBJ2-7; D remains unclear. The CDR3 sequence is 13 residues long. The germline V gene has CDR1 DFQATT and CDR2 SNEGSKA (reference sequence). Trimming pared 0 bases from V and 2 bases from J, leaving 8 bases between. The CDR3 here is CSARDGKAYEQYF. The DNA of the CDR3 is TGCAGTGCTAGAGATGGAAAGGCCTACGAGCAGTACTTC.